Detailed here is one TCR beta chain. The CDR3 spans 15 residues. Deletions cut 4 bases from V and 4 bases from J, with 16 bases between. Germline CDR1 reads SGHVS; CDR2 reads FNYEAQ. The data were taken from a study of early T cells in non-severe SARS-CoV-2 infection. At the level of the study: RNA in bulk from unsorted whole blood was sequenced, and chains were unpaired.

Each cDNA molecule carried a unique molecular identifier. TCRdb re-called the 5' RACE reads through MiXCR, storing one row per CDR3 protein. The table has approximately 77,000 distinct CDR3 sequences, 9% to 15% seen once. This sample comprised whole blood, obtained at baseline. The source of this sequence is an adult who was a healthcare worker with PCR-confirmed SARS-CoV-2 infection or an uninfected control (not recorded which). The donor label of this sample is uncertain. V is TRBV7-6 and J is TRBJ2-5; D might be TRBD1 (6 bases). In DNA form, the CDR3 reads TGTGCCAGCAGCTCTCCCCACCAAGGGGGAGAGACCCAGTACTTC. It codes for CASSSPHQGGETQYF. Based on the CDR3 plus reference TRBV7-6 and TRBJ2-5, the full variable domain is GAGVSQSPRYKVTKRGQDVALRCDPISGHVSLYWYRQALGQGPEFLTYFNYEAQQDKSGLPNDRFSAERPEGSISTLTIQRTEQRDSAMYRCASSSPHQGGETQYFGPGTRLLVL.